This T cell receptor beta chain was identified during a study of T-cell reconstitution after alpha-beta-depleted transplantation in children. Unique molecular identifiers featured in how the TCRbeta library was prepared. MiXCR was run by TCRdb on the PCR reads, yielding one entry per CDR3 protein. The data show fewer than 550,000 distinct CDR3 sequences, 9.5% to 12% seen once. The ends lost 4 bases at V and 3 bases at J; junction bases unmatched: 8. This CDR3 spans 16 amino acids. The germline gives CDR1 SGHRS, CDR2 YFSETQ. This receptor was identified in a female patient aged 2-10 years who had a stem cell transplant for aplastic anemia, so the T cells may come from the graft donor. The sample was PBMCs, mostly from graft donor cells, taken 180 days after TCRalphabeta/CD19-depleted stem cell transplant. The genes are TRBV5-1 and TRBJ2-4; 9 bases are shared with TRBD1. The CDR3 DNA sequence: TGCGCCAGCAGCCCAGGACAGGGGATCGTCAAAAACATTCAGTACTTC. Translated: CASSPGQGIVKNIQYF.